This TCR beta chain was documented in a study of control samples from healthy donors and cancer patients. Data came from immunoSEQ multiplex PCR; TCRdb stores just in-frame clones and leaves some out. Found here are 90,000 to 150,000 clones, around 89% of them singletons; the top ten hold roughly 40%. Sequencing was done on a sample of blood. This sequence was found in a man in his fifties in good health.

The CDR3 region has the DNA TGTGCCAGCAGGAGGTTTTCCGCCAGCTCCTACAATGAGCAGTTCTTC. It specifies CASRRFSASSYNEQFF. This sequence joins TRBV7-8 and TRBJ2-1; D gene ambiguous. V was shortened by 6 bases and J by 0 bases, with 15 bases between the two germline ends. In germline, CDR1 is SGHVS, CDR2 FQNEAQ. The CDR3 runs to 16 residues.